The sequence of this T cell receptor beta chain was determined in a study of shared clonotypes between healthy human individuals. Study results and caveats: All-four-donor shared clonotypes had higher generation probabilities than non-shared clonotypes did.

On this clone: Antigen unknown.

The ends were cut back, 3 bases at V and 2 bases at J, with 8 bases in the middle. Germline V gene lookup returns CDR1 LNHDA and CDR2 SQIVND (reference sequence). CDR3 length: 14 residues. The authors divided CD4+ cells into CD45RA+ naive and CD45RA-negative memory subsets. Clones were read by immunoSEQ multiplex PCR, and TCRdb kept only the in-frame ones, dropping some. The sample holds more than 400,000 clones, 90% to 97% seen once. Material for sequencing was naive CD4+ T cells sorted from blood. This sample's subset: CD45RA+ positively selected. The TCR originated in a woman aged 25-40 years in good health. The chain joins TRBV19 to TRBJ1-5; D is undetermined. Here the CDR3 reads CASSMQQGNQPQHF. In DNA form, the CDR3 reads TGTGCCAGTAGTATGCAGCAGGGCAATCAGCCCCAGCATTTT.